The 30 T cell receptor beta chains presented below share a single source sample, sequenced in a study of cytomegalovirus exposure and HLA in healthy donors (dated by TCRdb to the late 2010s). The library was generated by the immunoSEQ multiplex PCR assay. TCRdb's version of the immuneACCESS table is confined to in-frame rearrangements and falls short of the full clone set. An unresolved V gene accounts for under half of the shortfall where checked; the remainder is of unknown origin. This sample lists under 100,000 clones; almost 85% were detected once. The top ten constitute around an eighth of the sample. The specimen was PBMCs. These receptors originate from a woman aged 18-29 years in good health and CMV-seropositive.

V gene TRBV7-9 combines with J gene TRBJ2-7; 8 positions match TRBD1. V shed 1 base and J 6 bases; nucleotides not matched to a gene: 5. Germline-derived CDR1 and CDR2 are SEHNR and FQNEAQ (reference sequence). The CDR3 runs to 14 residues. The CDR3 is CASSLVGQGGEQYF. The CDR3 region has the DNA TGTGCCAGCAGCTTAGTAGGACAGGGTGGCGAGCAGTACTTC.

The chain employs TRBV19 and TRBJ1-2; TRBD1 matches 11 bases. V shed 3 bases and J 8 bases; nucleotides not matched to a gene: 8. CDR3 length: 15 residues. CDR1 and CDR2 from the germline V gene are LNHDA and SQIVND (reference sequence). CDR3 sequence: CASSMWTGGQGGYTF. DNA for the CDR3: TGTGCCAGTAGTATGTGGACAGGGGGCCAAGGGGGCTACACCTTC. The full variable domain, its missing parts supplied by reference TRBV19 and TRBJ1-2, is DGGITQSPKYLFRKEGQNVTLSCEQNLNHDAMYWYRQDPGQGLRLIYYSQIVNDFQKGDIAEGYSVSREKKESFPLTVTSAQKNPTAFYLCASSMWTGGQGGYTFGSGTRLTVV.

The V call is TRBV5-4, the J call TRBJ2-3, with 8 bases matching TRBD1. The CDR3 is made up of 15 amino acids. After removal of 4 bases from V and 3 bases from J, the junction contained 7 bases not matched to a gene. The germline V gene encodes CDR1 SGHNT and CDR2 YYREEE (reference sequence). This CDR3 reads CASSLGQGGTDTQYF. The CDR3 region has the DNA TGTGCCAGCAGCCTCGGACAGGGAGGTACAGATACGCAGTATTTT.

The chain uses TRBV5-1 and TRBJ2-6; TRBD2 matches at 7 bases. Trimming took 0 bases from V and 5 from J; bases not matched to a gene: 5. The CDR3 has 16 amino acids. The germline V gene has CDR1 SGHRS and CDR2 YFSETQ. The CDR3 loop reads CASSLDSRERANVLTF. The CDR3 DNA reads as TGCGCCAGCAGCTTGGATTCGCGGGAGAGGGCCAACGTCCTGACTTTC.

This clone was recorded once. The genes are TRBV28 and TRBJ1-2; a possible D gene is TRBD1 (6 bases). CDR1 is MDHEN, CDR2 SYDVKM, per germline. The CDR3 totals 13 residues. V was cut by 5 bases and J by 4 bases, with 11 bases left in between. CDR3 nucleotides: TGTGCCAGCAGTGTTATGACAGGCTATGGCTACACCTTC. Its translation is CASSVMTGYGYTF.

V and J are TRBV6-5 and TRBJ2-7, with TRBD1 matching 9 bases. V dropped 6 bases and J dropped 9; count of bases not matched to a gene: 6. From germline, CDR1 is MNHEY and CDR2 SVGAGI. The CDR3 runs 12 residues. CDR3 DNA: TGTGCCAGCAGCCAGGGACAGGGTGTGCAGTACTTC. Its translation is CASSQGQGVQYF.

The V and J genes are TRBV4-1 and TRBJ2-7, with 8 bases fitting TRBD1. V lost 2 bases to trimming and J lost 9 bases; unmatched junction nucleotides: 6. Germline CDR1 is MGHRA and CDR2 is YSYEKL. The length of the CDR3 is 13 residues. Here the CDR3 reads CASSQSDRAVQYF. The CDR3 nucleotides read TGCGCCAGCAGCCAATCGGACAGGGCGGTGCAGTACTTC.

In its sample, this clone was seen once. The CDR3 loop reads CASSLTGREETQYF. The CDR3 DNA reads TGTGCCAGCAGCTTAACAGGGAGGGAAGAGACCCAGTACTTC. The chain has TRBV7-9 and TRBJ2-5; a weak D match, TRBD2 (7 bases). The V end was cut by 2 bases, the J end by 3 bases, with 10 bases between. Germline lookup yields CDR1 SEHNR and CDR2 FQNEAQ (reference sequence). This CDR3 is 14 amino acids long.

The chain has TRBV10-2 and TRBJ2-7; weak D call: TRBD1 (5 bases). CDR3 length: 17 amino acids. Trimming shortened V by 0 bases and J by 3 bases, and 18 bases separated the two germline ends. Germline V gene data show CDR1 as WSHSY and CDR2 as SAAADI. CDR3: CASSESQGAWASYEQYF. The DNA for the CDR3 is TGCGCCAGCAGTGAGTCGCAGGGTGCCTGGGCGAGCTACGAGCAGTACTTC.

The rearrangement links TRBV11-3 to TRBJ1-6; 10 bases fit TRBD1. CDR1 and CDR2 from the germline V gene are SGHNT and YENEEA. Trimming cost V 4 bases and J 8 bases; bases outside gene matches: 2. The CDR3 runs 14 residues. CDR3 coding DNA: TGTGCCAGCAGCTCGGACAGGGGGGATTCACCCCTCCACTTT. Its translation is CASSSDRGDSPLHF.

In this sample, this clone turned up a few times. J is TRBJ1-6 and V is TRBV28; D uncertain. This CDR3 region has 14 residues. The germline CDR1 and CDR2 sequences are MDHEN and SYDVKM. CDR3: CGTTATQSRSPLHF. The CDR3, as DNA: TGTGGAACGACCGCGACTCAATCACGCTCACCCCTCCACTTT.

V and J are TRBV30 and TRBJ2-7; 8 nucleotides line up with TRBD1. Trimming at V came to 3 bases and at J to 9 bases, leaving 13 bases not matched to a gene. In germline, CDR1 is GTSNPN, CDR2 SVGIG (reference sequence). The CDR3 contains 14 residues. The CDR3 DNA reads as TGTGCCTGGAGGGAAACCGGGACAGGTGCCCGGCAGTACTTC. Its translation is CAWRETGTGARQYF. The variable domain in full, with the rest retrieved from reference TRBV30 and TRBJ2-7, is SQTIHQWPATLVQPVGSPLSLECTVEGTSNPNLYWYRQAAGRGLQLLFYSVGIGQISSEVPQNLSASRPQDRQFILSSKKLLLSDSGFYLCAWRETGTGARQYFGPGTRLTVT.

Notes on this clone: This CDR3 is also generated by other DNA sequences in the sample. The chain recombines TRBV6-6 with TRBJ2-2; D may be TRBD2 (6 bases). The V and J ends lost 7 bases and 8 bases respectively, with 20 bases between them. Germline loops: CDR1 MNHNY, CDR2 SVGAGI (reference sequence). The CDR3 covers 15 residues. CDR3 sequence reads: CASTKDLTRGGELFF. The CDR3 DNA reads TGTGCCAGCACCAAGGACCTAACCCGGGGGGGGGAGCTGTTTTTT.

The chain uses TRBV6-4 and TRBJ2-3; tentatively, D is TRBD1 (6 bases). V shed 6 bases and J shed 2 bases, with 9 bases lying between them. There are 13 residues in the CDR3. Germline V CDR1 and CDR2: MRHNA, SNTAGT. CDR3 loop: CASRGQNTDTQYF. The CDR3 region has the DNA TGTGCCAGCAGAGGACAGAACACAGATACGCAGTATTTT.

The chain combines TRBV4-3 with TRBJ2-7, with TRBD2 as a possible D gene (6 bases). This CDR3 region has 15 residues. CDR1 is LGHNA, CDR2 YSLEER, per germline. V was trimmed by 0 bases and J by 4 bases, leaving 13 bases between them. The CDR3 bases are TGCGCCAGCAGCCAAGATTCCGGAGGGGCATACGAGCAGTACTTC. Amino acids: CASSQDSGGAYEQYF.

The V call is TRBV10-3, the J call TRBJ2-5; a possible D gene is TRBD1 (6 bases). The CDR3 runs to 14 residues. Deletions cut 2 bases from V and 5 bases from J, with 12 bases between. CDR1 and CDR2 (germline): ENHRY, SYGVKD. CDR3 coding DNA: TGTGCCATCAGTGAGAATACAGGGTCGGAGACCCAGTACTTC. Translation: CAISENTGSETQYF.

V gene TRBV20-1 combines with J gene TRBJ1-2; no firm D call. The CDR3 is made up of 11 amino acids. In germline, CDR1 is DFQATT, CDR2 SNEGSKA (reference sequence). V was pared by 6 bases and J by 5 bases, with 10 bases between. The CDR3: CSAVEVYGYTF. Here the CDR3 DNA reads TGCAGTGCAGTCGAGGTTTATGGCTACACCTTC.

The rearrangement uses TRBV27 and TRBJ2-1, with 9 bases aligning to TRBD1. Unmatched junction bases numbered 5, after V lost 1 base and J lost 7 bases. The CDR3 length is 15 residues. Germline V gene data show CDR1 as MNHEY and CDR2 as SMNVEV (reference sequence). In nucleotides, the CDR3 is TGTGCCAGCAGTTTATGGACAGGGGCAGGGAATGAGCAGTTCTTC. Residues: CASSLWTGAGNEQFF.

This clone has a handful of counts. The CDR3 here is CASSQAADTQYF. The CDR3 coding sequence is TGCGCCAGCAGCCAAGCTGCAGATACGCAGTATTTT. V and J are TRBV4-1 and TRBJ2-3; D remains unclear. CDR1 is MGHRA and CDR2 is YSYEKL in the germline V gene. This CDR3 comprises 12 residues. V was clipped by 1 base and J by 4 bases, with 3 bases between them.

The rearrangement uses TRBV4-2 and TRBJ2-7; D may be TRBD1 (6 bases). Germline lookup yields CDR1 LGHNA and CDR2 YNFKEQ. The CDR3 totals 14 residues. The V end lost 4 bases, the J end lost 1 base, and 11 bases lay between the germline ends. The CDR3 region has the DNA TGTGCCAGCAGCCCCGGACAGAATTCCTACGAGCAGTACTTC. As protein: CASSPGQNSYEQYF.

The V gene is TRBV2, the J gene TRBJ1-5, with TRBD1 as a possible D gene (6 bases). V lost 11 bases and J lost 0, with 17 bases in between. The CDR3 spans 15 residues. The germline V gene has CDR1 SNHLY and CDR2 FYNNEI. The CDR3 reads CAVTQGSNSNQPQHF. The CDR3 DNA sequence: TGTGCCGTAACACAGGGTTCCAATAGCAATCAGCCCCAGCATTTT.

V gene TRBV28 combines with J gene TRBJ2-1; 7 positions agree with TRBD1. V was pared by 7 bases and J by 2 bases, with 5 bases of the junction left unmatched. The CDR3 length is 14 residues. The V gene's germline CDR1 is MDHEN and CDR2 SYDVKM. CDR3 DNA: TGTGCCAGCAAGAGGGACAGAGCCTACAATGAGCAGTTCTTC. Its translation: CASKRDRAYNEQFF.

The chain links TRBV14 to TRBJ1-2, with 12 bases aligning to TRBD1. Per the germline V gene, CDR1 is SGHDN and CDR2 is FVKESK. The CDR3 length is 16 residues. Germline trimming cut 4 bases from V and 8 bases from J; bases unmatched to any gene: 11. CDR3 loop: CASSLTGTGGRKGYTF. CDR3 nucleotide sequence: TGTGCCAGCAGCCTGACCGGGACAGGGGGCAGGAAGGGCTACACCTTC.

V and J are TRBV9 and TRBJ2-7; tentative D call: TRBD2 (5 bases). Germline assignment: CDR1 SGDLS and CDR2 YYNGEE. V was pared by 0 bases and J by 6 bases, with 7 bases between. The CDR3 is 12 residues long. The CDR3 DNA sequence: TGTGCCAGCAGCGTAGAACGGGGCGAGCAGTACTTC. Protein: CASSVERGEQYF. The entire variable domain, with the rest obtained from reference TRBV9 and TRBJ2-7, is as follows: DSGVTQTPKHLITATGQRVTLRCSPRSGDLSVYWYQQSLDQGLQFLIQYYNGEERAKGNILERFSAQQFPDLHSELNLSSLELGDSALYFCASSVERGEQYFGPGTRLTVT.

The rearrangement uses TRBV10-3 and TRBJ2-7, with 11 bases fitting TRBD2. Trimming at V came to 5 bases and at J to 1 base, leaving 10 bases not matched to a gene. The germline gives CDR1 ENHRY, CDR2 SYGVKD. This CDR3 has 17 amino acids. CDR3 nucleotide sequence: TGTGCCATCAGTACTCTCACCGGGACTAGCGGATCCTACGAGCAGTACTTC. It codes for CAISTLTGTSGSYEQYF.

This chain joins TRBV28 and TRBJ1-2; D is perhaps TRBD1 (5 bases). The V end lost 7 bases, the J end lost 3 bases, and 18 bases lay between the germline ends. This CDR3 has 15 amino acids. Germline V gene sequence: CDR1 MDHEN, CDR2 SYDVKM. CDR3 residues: CASKEWGGAYYGYTF. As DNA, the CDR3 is TGTGCCAGCAAGGAGTGGGGAGGGGCATACTATGGCTACACCTTC.

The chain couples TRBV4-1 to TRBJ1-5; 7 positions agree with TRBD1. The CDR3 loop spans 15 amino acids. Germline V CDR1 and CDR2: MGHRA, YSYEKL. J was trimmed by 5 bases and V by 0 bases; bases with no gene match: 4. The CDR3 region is CASSQEVTGDQPQHF. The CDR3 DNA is TGCGCCAGCAGCCAAGAAGTAACAGGGGATCAGCCCCAGCATTTT.

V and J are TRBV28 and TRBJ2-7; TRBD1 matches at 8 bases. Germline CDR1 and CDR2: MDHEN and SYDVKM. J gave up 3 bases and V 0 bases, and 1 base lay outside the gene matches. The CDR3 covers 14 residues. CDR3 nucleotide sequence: TGTGCCAGCAGTTTATGGACAGGGGACTACGAGCAGTACTTC. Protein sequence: CASSLWTGDYEQYF.

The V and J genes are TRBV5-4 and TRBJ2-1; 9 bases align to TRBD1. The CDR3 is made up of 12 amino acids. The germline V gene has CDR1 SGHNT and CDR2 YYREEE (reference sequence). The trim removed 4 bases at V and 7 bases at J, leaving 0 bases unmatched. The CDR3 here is CASSGQGNEQFF. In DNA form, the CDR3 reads TGTGCCAGCAGCGGACAGGGGAATGAGCAGTTCTTC.

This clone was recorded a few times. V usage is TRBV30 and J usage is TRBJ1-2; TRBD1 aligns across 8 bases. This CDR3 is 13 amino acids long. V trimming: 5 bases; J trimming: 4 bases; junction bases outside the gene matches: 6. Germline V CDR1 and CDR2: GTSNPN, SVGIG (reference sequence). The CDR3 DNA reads TGTGCCTGGGGTCGGGACAGGCCCTATGGCTACACCTTC. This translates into CAWGRDRPYGYTF.